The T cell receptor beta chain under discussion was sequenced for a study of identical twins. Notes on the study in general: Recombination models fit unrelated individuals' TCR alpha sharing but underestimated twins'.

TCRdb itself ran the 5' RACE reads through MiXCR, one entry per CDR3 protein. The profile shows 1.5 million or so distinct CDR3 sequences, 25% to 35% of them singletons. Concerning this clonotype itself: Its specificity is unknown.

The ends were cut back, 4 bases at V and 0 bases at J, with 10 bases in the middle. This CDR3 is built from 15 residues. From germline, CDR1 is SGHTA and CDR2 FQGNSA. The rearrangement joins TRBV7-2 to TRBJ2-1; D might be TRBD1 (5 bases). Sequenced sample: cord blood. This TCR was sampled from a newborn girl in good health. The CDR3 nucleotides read TGTGCCAGCAGCTCCGACGACAGCTCCTACAATGAGCAGTTCTTC. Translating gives CASSSDDSSYNEQFF.